This TCR beta chain was recorded in a study of T cell responses to AZD1222 COVID-19 vaccine. Broader study findings: Targeting of unmutated variant regions was reportedly seen in nearly half of spike-specific TCRs. Only six people who got AZD1222 tested seropositive at baseline. Two AZD1222 administrations were followed by greater Spike-specific TCR breadth and depth. Dominant at 160-218 and 743-854, vaccine-associated CD4 TCRs also spanned spike.

Method: immunoSEQ multiplex PCR; TCRdb's copy keeps in-frame clones and lacks some. The profile shows roughly 100,000 clones, 85% to 90% of them singletons. Worth noting for this clone: Its antigen is still unknown.

The germline CDR1 and CDR2 sequences are MNHNS and SASEGT. The V gene lost 3 bases and the J gene lost 4 bases, with 15 bases spanning the gap. CDR3 size: 15 residues. The rearrangement uses TRBV6-1 and TRBJ1-1, with a tentative D call TRBD1 (6 bases). The specimen was peripheral blood, collected on day 0 of AZD1222 vaccination. The receptor was isolated from an adult in good health. CDR3 in DNA: TGTGCCAGCAGTGAGACGAGGGGGATAGGCACTGAAGCTTTCTTT. It codes for CASSETRGIGTEAFF.